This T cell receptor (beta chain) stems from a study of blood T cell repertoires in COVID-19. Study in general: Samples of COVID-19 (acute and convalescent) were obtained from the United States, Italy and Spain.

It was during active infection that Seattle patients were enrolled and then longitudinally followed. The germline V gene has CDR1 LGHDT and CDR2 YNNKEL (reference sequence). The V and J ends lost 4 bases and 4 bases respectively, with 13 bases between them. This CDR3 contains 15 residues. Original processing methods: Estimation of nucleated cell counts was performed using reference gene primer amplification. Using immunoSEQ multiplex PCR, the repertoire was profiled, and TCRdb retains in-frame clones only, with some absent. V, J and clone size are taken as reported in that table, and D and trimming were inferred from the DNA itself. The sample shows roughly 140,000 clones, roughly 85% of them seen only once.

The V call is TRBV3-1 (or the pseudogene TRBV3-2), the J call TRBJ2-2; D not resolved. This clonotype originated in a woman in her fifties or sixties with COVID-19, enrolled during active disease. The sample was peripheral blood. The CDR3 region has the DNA TGTGCCAGCAGCCCGCAATCCGGGTTCACCGGGGAGCTGTTTTTT. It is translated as CASSPQSGFTGELFF.